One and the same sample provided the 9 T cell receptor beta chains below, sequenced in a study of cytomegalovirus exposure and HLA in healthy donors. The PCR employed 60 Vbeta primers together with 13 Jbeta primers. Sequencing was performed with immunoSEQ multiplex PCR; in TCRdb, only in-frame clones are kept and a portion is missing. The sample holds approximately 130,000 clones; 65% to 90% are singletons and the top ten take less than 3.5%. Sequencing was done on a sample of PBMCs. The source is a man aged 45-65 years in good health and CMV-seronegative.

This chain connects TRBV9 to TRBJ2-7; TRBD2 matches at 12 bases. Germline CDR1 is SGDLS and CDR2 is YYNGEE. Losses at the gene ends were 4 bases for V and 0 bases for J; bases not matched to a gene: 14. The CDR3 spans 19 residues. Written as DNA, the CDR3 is TGTGCCAGCAGCCCCGGCCGGCTAGCGGGGGGGATCAGCTCCTACGAGCAGTACTTC. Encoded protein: CASSPGRLAGGISSYEQYF.

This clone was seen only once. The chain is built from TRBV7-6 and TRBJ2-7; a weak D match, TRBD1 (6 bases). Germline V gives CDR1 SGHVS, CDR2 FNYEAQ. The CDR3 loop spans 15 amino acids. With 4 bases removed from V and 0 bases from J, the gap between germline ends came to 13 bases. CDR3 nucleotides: TGTGCCAGCAGCTCCGACGTGGACAGCTCCTACGAGCAGTACTTC. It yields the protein CASSSDVDSSYEQYF.

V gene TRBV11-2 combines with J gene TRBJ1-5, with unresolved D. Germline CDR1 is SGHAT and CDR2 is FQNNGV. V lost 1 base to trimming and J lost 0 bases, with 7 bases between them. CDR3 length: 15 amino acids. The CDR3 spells CASSLGSYSNQPQHF. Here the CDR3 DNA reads TGTGCCAGCAGCTTAGGAAGCTATAGCAATCAGCCCCAGCATTTT.

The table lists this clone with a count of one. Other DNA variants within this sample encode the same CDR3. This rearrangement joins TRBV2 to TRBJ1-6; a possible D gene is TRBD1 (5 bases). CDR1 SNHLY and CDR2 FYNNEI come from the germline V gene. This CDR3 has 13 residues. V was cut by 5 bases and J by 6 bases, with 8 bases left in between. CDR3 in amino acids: CASSLRGNSPLHF. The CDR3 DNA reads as TGTGCCAGCAGTCTTAGGGGTAATTCACCCCTCCACTTT.

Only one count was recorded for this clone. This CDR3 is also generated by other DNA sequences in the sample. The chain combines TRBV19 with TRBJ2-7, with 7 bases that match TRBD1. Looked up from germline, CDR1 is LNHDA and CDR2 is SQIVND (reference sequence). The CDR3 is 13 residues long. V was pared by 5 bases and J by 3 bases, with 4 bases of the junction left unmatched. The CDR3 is CASSPGTDYEQYF. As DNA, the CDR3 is TGTGCCAGTAGTCCCGGGACAGACTACGAGCAGTACTTC.

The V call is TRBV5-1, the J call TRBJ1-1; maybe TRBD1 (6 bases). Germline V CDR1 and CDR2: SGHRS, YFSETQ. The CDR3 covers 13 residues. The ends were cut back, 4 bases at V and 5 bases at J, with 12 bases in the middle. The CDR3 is CASSQGSRTEAFF. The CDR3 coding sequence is TGCGCCAGCAGCCAGGGGAGTAGGACTGAAGCTTTCTTT. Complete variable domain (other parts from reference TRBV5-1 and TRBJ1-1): KAGVTQTPRYLIKTRGQQVTLSCSPISGHRSVSWYQQTPGQGLQFLFEYFSETQRNKGNFPGRFSGRQFSNSRSEMNVSTLELGDSALYLCASSQGSRTEAFFGQGTRLTVV.

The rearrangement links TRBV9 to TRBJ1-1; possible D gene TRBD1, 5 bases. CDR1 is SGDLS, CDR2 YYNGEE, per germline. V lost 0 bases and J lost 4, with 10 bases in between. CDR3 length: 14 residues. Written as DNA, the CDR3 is TGTGCCAGCAGCGTAGAAGCAGGGATCACTGAAGCTTTCTTT. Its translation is CASSVEAGITEAFF.

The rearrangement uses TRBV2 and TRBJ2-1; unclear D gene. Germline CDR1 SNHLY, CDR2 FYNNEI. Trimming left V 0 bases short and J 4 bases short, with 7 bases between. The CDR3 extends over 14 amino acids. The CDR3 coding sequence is TGTGCCAGCAGTGAAGCGCGGCGGTACAATGAGCAGTTCTTC. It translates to CASSEARRYNEQFF.

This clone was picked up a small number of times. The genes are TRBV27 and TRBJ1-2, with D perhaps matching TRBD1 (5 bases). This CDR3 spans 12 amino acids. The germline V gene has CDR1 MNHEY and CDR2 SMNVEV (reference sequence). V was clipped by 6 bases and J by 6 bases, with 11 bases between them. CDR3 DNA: TGTGCCAGCAGCCGGCGGGGGAATGGCTACACCTTC. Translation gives CASSRRGNGYTF.